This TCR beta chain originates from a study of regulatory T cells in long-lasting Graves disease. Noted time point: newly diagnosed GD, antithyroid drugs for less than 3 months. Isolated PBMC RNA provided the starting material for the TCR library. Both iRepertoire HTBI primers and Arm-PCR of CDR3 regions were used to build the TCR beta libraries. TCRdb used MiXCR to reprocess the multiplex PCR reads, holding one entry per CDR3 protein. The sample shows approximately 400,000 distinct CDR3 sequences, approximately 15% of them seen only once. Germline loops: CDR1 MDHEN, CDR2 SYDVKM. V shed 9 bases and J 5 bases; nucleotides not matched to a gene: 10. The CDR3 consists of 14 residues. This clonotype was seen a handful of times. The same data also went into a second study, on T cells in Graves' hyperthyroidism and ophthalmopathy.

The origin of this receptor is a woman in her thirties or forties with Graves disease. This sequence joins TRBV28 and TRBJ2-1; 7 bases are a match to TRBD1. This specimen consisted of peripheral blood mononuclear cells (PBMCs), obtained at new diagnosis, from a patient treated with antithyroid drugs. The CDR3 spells CASGRDRKNNEQFF. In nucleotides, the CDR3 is TGTGCCAGTGGCAGGGACAGAAAGAACAATGAGCAGTTCTTC.